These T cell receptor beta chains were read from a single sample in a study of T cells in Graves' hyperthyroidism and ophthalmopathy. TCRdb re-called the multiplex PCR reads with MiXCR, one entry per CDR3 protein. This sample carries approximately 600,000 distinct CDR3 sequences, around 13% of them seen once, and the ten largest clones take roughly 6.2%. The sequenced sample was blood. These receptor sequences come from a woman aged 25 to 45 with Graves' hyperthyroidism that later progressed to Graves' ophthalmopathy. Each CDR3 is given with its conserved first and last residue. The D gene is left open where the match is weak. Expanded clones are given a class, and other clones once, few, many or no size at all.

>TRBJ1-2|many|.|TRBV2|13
CASSEDGNYGYTF
TGTGCCAGCAGTGAAGACGGGAACTATGGCTACACCTTC
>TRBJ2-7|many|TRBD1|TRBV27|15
CASSLMTGVGYEQYF
TGTGCCAGCAGTTTAATGACAGGGGTGGGTTACGAGCAGTACTTC
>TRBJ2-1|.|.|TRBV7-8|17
CASSLAGGHQIYNEQFF
TGTGCCAGCAGCTTAGCGGGAGGCCACCAAATATACAATGAGCAGTTCTTC
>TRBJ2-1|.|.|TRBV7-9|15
CASSLVQSNYNEQFF
TGTGCCAGCAGCTTAGTACAGTCAAACTACAATGAGCAGTTCTTC
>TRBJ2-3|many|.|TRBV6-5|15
CASSYQPTSTDTQYF
TGTGCCAGCAGTTACCAGCCTACTAGCACAGATACGCAGTATTTT
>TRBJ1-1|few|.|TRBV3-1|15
CASSPLWGGFTEAFF
TGTGCCAGCAGCCCCCTCTGGGGAGGGTTCACTGAAGCTTTCTTT
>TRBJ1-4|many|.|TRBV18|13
CASSLQGKEKLFF
TGTGCCAGCTCACTACAGGGCAAAGAAAAACTGTTTTTT
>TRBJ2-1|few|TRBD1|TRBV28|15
CASSLKGQGNNEQFF
TGTGCCAGCAGTCTTAAGGGACAGGGTAACAATGAGCAGTTCTTC
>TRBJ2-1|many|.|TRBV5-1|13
CASSLAGDDEQFF
TGCGCCAGCAGCTTGGCCGGGGACGATGAGCAGTTCTTC
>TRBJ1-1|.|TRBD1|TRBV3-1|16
CASSRLTGVVGTEAFF
TGTGCCAGCAGCCGACTAACAGGGGTGGTTGGAACTGAAGCTTTCTTT
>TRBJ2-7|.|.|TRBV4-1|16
CASSQGLAQGFHEQYF
TGCGCCAGCAGCCAAGGTTTAGCCCAGGGCTTCCACGAGCAGTACTTC
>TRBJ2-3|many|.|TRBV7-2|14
CASSRDSLTDTQYF
TGTGCCAGCAGCCGGGACTCTCTCACAGATACGCAGTATTTT
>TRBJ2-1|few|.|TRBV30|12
CAWGLTGNEQFF
TGTGCCTGGGGCCTCACAGGGAATGAGCAGTTCTTC
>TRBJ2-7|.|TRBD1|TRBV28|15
CASSLGGQDLREQYF
TGTGCCAGCAGTCTAGGGGGACAGGACCTCCGCGAGCAGTACTTC
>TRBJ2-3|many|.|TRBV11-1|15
CASSSDQSSTDTQYF
TGTGCCAGCAGCTCTGACCAATCCAGCACAGATACGCAGTATTTT
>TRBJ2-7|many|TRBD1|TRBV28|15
CASSSRDSPSGEQYF
TGTGCCAGCAGCTCTAGGGACAGCCCCTCGGGCGAGCAGTACTTC
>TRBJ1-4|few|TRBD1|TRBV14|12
CVRGQTHLKLFF
TGCGTTCGGGGACAGACCCACTTAAAACTGTTTTTT
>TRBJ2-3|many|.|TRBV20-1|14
CSARDELEIDTQYF
TGCAGTGCTAGAGATGAACTGGAAATAGATACGCAGTATTTT
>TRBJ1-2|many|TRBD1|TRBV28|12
CASSRQGLGYTF
TGTGCCAGCAGTCGACAGGGGCTTGGCTACACCTTC
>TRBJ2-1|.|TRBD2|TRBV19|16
CASSIQGEGLYNEQFF
TGTGCCAGTAGTATACAAGGGGAGGGCCTATACAATGAGCAGTTCTTC
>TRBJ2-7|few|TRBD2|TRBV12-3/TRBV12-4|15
CASSASTSGTYEQCF
TGTGCCAGCAGTGCTTCGACTAGCGGGACTTACGAGCAGTGCTTC
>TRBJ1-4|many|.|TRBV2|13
CASMKGQGRELFF
TGTGCCAGCATGAAGGGCCAGGGGAGAGAACTGTTTTTT
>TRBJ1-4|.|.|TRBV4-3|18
CASSQDSPNVLGEGKLFF
TGCGCCAGCAGCCAAGATTCTCCGAACGTTTTGGGTGAAGGAAAACTGTTTTTT